What follows are 25 T cell receptor beta chains derived from one specimen sequenced in a study of cytomegalovirus exposure and HLA in healthy donors. Researchers ran the PCR with 60 Vbeta and 13 Jbeta primers. Generated by immunoSEQ multiplex PCR, the TCRdb table keeps only in-frame clones and is missing some. The table records about 140,000 clones, 79% of them present only once. The sample comprised PBMCs. The source of these receptors is a male donor in good health and CMV-seronegative.

This clone was seen just once. The chain is built from TRBV30 and TRBJ1-2; 8 bases align to TRBD1. CDR3 length equals 11 residues. Germline V CDR1 and CDR2: GTSNPN, SVGIG (reference sequence). V shed 5 bases and J 7 bases; nucleotides not matched to a gene: 3. CDR3 sequence reads: CAWGQGGGYTF. CDR3 DNA sequence: TGTGCCTGGGGACAGGGAGGTGGCTACACCTTC.

This chain links TRBV10-2 with TRBJ2-7; no firm D call. The V gene's germline CDR1 is WSHSY and CDR2 SAAADI. CDR3 size: 11 residues. The V gene lost 3 bases and the J gene lost 3 bases, with 3 bases spanning the gap. The CDR3 DNA sequence: TGCGCCAGCAGTGACAGCTACGAGCAGTACTTC. Protein: CASSDSYEQYF.

The V and J genes are TRBV5-1 and TRBJ2-7; 9 bases align to TRBD1. J lost 3 bases, V lost 0 bases, and 1 base had no gene match. Germline V gene data show CDR1 as SGHRS and CDR2 as YFSETQ. CDR3 length equals 14 residues. CDR3 residues: CASSLAGQGYEQYF. DNA of the CDR3: TGCGCCAGCAGCTTGGCGGGACAGGGCTACGAGCAGTACTTC. The entire variable domain, with the rest obtained from reference TRBV5-1 and TRBJ2-7, is as follows: KAGVTQTPRYLIKTRGQQVTLSCSPISGHRSVSWYQQTPGQGLQFLFEYFSETQRNKGNFPGRFSGRQFSNSRSEMNVSTLELGDSALYLCASSLAGQGYEQYFGPGTRLTVT.

The chain joins TRBV5-6 to TRBJ1-2, with TRBD1 as a possible D gene (6 bases). The V and J ends lost 4 bases and 4 bases respectively, with 11 bases between them. Germline V gives CDR1 SGHDT, CDR2 YYEEEE. The CDR3 totals 13 residues. This chain's CDR3 is CASSPGQSYGYTF. The CDR3 DNA reads TGTGCCAGCAGCCCCGGACAGAGCTATGGCTACACCTTC. The whole variable domain, filled in from reference TRBV5-6 and TRBJ1-2, reads DAGVTQSPTHLIKTRGQQVTLRCSPKSGHDTVSWYQQALGQGPQFIFQYYEEEERQRGNFPDRFSGHQFPNYSSELNVNALLLGDSALYLCASSPGQSYGYTFGSGTRLTVV.

The J gene is TRBJ1-1, the V gene TRBV11-3, with 10 nucleotides matching TRBD1. Germline-derived CDR1 and CDR2 are SGHNT and YENEEA. CDR3 size: 16 residues. V shed 5 bases, J shed 4 bases, and the junction held 10 bases outside the gene matches. CDR3 amino acids: CASSRTTGTGATEAFF. The CDR3 DNA is TGTGCCAGCAGCCGAACAACCGGGACAGGGGCCACTGAAGCTTTCTTT.

The CDR3 sequence is CASSPTGNEQYF. The CDR3 DNA reads TGTGCCAGCAGCCCGACAGGGAACGAGCAGTACTTC. The chain is built from TRBV6-1 and TRBJ2-7; the match to TRBD1 covers 7 bases. CDR1 is MNHNS and CDR2 is SASEGT in the germline V gene. V gave up 6 bases and J gave up 5 bases; unmatched junction bases: 4. The CDR3 totals 12 residues.

V gene TRBV7-2 combines with J gene TRBJ2-2; no firm D call. The ends were cut back, 7 bases at V and 4 bases at J, with 16 bases in the middle. Germline V gives CDR1 SGHTA, CDR2 FQGNSA. CDR3 length equals 15 residues. The DNA of the CDR3 is TGTGCCAGCACCTTGATGGGCGTGGGCACCGGGGAGCTGTTTTTT. The encoded protein is CASTLMGVGTGELFF.

The gene calls are TRBV5-4 and TRBJ1-2; 7 bases agree with TRBD1. This CDR3 spans 13 amino acids. From germline, CDR1 is SGHNT and CDR2 YYREEE (reference sequence). After removal of 6 bases from V and 3 bases from J, the junction contained 5 bases not matched to a gene. As DNA, the CDR3 is TGTGCCAGCACTCCTGACAGGGACTATGGCTACACCTTC. Encoded protein: CASTPDRDYGYTF.

The chain is built from TRBV29-1 and TRBJ1-1, with 7 bases fitting TRBD1. Germline values: CDR1 SQVTM, CDR2 ANQGSEA. The CDR3 is made up of 13 amino acids. Trimming took 7 bases from V and 1 from J; bases not matched to a gene: 6. The CDR3 spells CSARQGGNTEAFF. CDR3 sequence (DNA): TGCAGCGCACGACAGGGAGGGAACACTGAAGCTTTCTTT.

This clone was detected only a few times. This chain connects TRBV28 to TRBJ2-7; weak D call: TRBD2 (5 bases). The CDR3 spans 12 residues. CDR1 and CDR2 (germline): MDHEN, SYDVKM. The V end was cut by 5 bases, the J end by 9 bases, with 14 bases between. In nucleotides, the CDR3 is TGTGCCAGCAGTGCGGGCCTTACGGGGCAGTACTTC. It yields the protein CASSAGLTGQYF.

The rearrangement links TRBV4-3 to TRBJ1-1; the D is unclear. CDR3 size: 14 residues. V was shortened by 0 bases and J by 4 bases, with 9 bases between the two germline ends. Per the germline V gene, CDR1 is LGHNA and CDR2 is YSLEER. This CDR3 is CASSQEGRPTEAFF. CDR3 sequence (DNA): TGCGCCAGCAGCCAAGAGGGCAGACCCACTGAAGCTTTCTTT.

This chain connects TRBV7-9 to TRBJ2-1; TRBD1 might be the D (5 bases). Germline assignment: CDR1 SEHNR and CDR2 FQNEAQ (reference sequence). This CDR3 is built from 13 residues. V lost 5 bases, J lost 8 bases, and 13 bases lay in between. The CDR3 loop is CASSPDSDHEQFF. The CDR3 region has the DNA TGTGCCAGCAGCCCTGACAGTGACCATGAGCAGTTCTTC.

The chain links TRBV6-6 to TRBJ1-3; no reliable D call. This CDR3 region has 11 residues. Trimming removed 7 bases at V and 4 bases at J, with 5 bases between. CDR1 is MNHNY, CDR2 SVGAGI, per germline (reference sequence). In DNA form, the CDR3 reads TGTGCCAGCACTGAGGGAAACACCATATATTTT. Protein product: CASTEGNTIYF.

This chain uses TRBV18 with TRBJ1-2; 10 bases map to TRBD1. The V segment lost 0 bases and the J segment 2 bases; nucleotides outside the gene matches: 6. The germline CDR1 and CDR2 sequences are KGHSH and LQKENI. The CDR3 contains 17 residues. The CDR3 is CASSPPVKTGGNYGYTF. The CDR3 bases are TGTGCCAGCTCACCACCGGTCAAGACAGGGGGCAACTATGGCTACACCTTC.

This sequence joins TRBV9 and TRBJ2-7, with D unclear. Germline V gives CDR1 SGDLS, CDR2 YYNGEE. V lost 4 bases and J lost 3, with 11 bases in between. The CDR3 runs 13 residues. The CDR3 DNA sequence: TGTGCCAGCAGCATTTCCACAGACTACGAGCAGTACTTC. Translation gives CASSISTDYEQYF.

V and J are TRBV30 and TRBJ1-2, with TRBD1 as a possible D gene (5 bases). Trimming cost V 1 base and J 4 bases, with 10 bases left between them. Germline V gene lookup returns CDR1 GTSNPN and CDR2 SVGIG (reference sequence). The length of the CDR3 is 13 residues. The CDR3 bases are TGTGCCTGGAGTGGGGGGGTAGGCTATGGCTACACCTTC. This translates into CAWSGGVGYGYTF. The variable domain in full, with the rest retrieved from reference TRBV30 and TRBJ1-2, is SQTIHQWPATLVQPVGSPLSLECTVEGTSNPNLYWYRQAAGRGLQLLFYSVGIGQISSEVPQNLSASRPQDRQFILSSKKLLLSDSGFYLCAWSGGVGYGYTFGSGTRLTVV.

The chain uses TRBV29-1 and TRBJ1-5, with D possibly matching TRBD1 (5 bases). The germline CDR1 and CDR2 sequences are SQVTM and ANQGSEA. V was trimmed by 4 bases and J by 2 bases, leaving 12 bases between them. CDR3 length: 14 amino acids. The CDR3: CSVAGGRGNQPQHF. CDR3 nucleotides: TGCAGCGTTGCCGGGGGTAGAGGCAATCAGCCCCAGCATTTT.

The CDR3 bases are TGCGCCAGCAGCCATTCTTTTCGACGAGGTAATGAAAAACTGTTTTTT. This gives the protein CASSHSFRRGNEKLFF. The chain has TRBV4-3 and TRBJ1-4; D not certain. Germline values: CDR1 LGHNA, CDR2 YSLEER. The CDR3 has 16 amino acids. V shed 3 bases and J shed 4 bases, with 15 bases lying between them.

V and J are TRBV5-6 and TRBJ2-7; TRBD2 aligns across 7 bases. The CDR3 totals 13 residues. Losses at the gene ends were 3 bases for V and 9 bases for J; bases not matched to a gene: 9. Germline V CDR1 and CDR2: SGHDT, YYEEEE. CDR3 loop: CASSSSGRHGQYF. CDR3 nucleotide sequence: TGTGCCAGCAGCTCGTCCGGGAGGCACGGGCAGTACTTC.

The J gene is TRBJ2-7, the V gene TRBV29-1; 12 bases map to TRBD1. Trimming at V came to 4 bases and at J to 5 bases, leaving 6 bases not matched to a gene. Germline CDR1 reads SQVTM; CDR2 reads ANQGSEA. CDR3 length: 14 amino acids. The CDR3 DNA reads TGCAGCGTTGGCCCGGGACAGGGGGCGAACGAGCAGTACTTC. This sequence encodes CSVGPGQGANEQYF.

The CDR3, as DNA: TGTGCCAGCAGCCGGGGACAGGCGCCCGATGAGCAGTACTTC. Translated: CASSRGQAPDEQYF. The rearrangement joins TRBV5-4 to TRBJ2-7, with 8 bases lining up with TRBD1. The CDR3 is made up of 14 amino acids. Looked up from germline, CDR1 is SGHNT and CDR2 is YYREEE (reference sequence). V lost 4 bases, J lost 7 bases, and 10 bases stayed unmatched.

This chain joins TRBV9 and TRBJ1-1, with a tentative D call TRBD1 (6 bases). The CDR3 loop spans 14 amino acids. Looked up from germline, CDR1 is SGDLS and CDR2 is YYNGEE. Trimming took 2 bases from V and 1 from J, leaving 9 bases between them. CDR3 DNA sequence: TGTGCCAGCAGCGTTAGGGGGGGGAACACTGAAGCTTTCTTT. This codes for CASSVRGGNTEAFF.

This clone has a single count. The germline gene is not matched at one end of the junction; a read error may be the cause. J is TRBJ1-1 and V is TRBV7-9; TRBD1 might be the D (6 bases). The CDR3 runs to 12 residues. Germline V gene data show CDR1 as SEHNR and CDR2 as FQNEAQ (reference sequence). The CDR3 here is CSSGQLNAEAFF. As DNA, the CDR3 is TGTTCCAGCGGACAGCTGAACGCTGAAGCTTTCTTT.

The chain uses TRBV6-5 and TRBJ1-2; no clear D gene. CDR3 size: 12 residues. Germline CDR1 is MNHEY and CDR2 is SVGAGI. Trimming left V 8 bases short and J 10 bases short, with 17 bases between. This chain's CDR3 is CASVLPRGDYTF. The CDR3, as DNA: TGTGCCAGCGTCTTACCCCGGGGAGACTACACCTTC.

This clone was detected once. J is TRBJ2-1 and V is TRBV27, with D perhaps TRBD1 (6 bases). The CDR3 length is 16 residues. V was trimmed by 4 bases and J by 4 bases, leaving 17 bases between them. CDR1 and CDR2 from the germline V gene are MNHEY and SMNVEV (reference sequence). In nucleotides, the CDR3 is TGTGCCAGCAGTTCTCGGTACTTTGACAGGTACAATGAGCAGTTCTTC. Its translation: CASSSRYFDRYNEQFF.